This T cell receptor (beta chain) was sequenced for a study of vaccination and CD4 T cells after COVID-19. Study information: Post-vaccine sampling followed dose two by a median about 69 days (range 14 to 241).

In this sample, this clonotype turned up a few times. Its matching antigen is unknown. The Oncomine TCR Beta short-read assay was what sequenced the DNA obtained from cultured CD4+ T cells. TCRdb redid the calling of the PCR reads with MiXCR, one entry per CDR3 protein. The sample has 15,000 to 20,000 distinct CDR3 sequences, 40% to 55% seen once; the top ten hold roughly 10%. The CDR3 has 14 residues. CDR1 is LNHNV, CDR2 YYDKDF, per germline (reference sequence). Trimming cost V 1 base and J 1 base, with 2 bases left between them. Described treatment: approximately nine-day PBMC culture with coronavirus spike peptide pools or control peptides (ViraFEST assay). Under the ViraFEST approach, antigen-specific T cells were expanded with peptide pools and TCRs subsequently sequenced. IL-2 (roughly 9.3 IU/ml) and peptide pools (about 10 ug/ml) were added to cultures of around 2.1 million PBMCs per well. Negative selection recovered the CD4+ T cells once they had spent approximately ten days in culture.

Sequences were obtained from CD4+ T cells from blood, cultured in vitro. This chain joins TRBV15 and TRBJ2-6; D remains ambiguous. The origin of this receptor is a human donor who had recovered from COVID-19. The CDR3 nucleotides read TGTGCCACCAGCAGAGGTTCTGGGGCCAACGTCCTGACTTTC. This gives the protein CATSRGSGANVLTF. Filled out from reference TRBV15 and TRBJ2-6, the complete variable domain reads DAMVIQNPRYQVTQFGKPVTLSCSQTLNHNVMYWYQQKSSQAPKLLFHYYDKDFNNEADTPDNFQSRRPNTSFCFLDIRSPGLGDTAMYLCATSRGSGANVLTFGAGSRLTVL.